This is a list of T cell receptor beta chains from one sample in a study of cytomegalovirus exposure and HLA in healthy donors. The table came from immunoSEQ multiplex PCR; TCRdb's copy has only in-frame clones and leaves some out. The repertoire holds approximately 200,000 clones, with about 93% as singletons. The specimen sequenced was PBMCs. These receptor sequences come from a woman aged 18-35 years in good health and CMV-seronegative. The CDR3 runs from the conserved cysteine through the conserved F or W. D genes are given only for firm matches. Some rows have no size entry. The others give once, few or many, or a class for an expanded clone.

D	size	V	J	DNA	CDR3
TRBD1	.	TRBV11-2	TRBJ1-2	TGTGCCAGCAGCTCTAGGGACAGGGAACCCGGCTACACCTTC	CASSSRDREPGYTF
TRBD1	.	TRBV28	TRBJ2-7	TGTGCCAGCAGTCCGAGGACAGGGGCTAGCTCCTACGAGCAGTACTTC	CASSPRTGASSYEQYF
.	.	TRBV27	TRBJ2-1	TGTGCCAGCAGTTTATTAGGGGCAACCTACAATGAGCAGTTCTTC	CASSLLGATYNEQFF
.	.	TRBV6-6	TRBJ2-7	TGTGCCAGCACCCCGGGGGCAGGGGGCTACGAGCAGTACTTC	CASTPGAGGYEQYF
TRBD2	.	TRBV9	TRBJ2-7	TGTGCCAGCTCGTTGGCGGGAGGGAACTCCTACGAGCAGTACTTC	CASSLAGGNSYEQYF
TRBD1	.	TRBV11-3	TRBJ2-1	TGTGCCAGCAGCTCCAGACAGGGGGTCTCCTACAATGAGCAGTTCTTC	CASSSRQGVSYNEQFF
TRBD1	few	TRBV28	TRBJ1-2	TGTGCCACCCCGGGGCAGGGGGTTTATGGCTACACCTTC	CATPGQGVYGYTF
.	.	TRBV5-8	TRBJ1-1	TGTGCCAGCAGCTTGGTTTGGACAGCGAACACTGAAGCTTTCTTT	CASSLVWTANTEAFF
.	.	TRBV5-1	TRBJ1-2	TGCGCCAGCAGCTTGAGTACCGGGGATGGCTACACCTTC	CASSLSTGDGYTF
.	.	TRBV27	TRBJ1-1	TGTGCCAGCAGCCCCCGGGTGAACACTGAAGCTTTCTTT	CASSPRVNTEAFF
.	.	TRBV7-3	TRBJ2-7	TGTGCCAGCAGCTCCCGTGAGGGAGCCTACGAGCAGTACTTC	CASSSREGAYEQYF
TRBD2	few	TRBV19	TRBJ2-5	TGTGCCAGTTCGAATGGCGGGAGTCAAGAGACCCAGTACTTC	CASSNGGSQETQYF
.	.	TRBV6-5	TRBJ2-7	TGTGCCAGCAGTTACTCGCACTCGGGCGAGCAGTACTTC	CASSYSHSGEQYF
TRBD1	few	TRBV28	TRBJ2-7	TGTGCCAGCAGGACAGGGAACCTCTACGAGCAGTACTTC	CASRTGNLYEQYF
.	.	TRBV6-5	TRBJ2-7	TGTGCCAGCAGTTACCTCCTAGAAGGGGGCGAGCAGTACTTC	CASSYLLEGGEQYF
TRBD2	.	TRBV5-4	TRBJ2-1	TGTGCCAGCAGACGATCCCCGACTAGCGGGATAAATGAGCAGTTCTTC	CASRRSPTSGINEQFF
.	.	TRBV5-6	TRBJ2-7	TGTGCCAGCAGCTTTGGGCCGAGTCCCTACGAGCAGTACTTC	CASSFGPSPYEQYF
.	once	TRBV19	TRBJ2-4	TGTGCCAGTAGTGGAGGTGGACGAGCCAAAAACATTCAGTACTTC	CASSGGGRAKNIQYF
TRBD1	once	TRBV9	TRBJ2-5	TGTGCCAGCAGCGCCACAGGGGCCCAAGAGACCCAGTACTTC	CASSATGAQETQYF
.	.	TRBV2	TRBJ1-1	TGTGCCAGCAGTCAACAGGGTTACACTGAAGCTTTCTTT	CASSQQGYTEAFF
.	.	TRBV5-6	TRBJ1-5	TGTGCCAGCAGCTTGGACGGGAATCAGCCCCAGCATTTT	CASSLDGNQPQHF
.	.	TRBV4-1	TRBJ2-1	TGCGCCAGCAGCCCGGCATACTCCTTCGTCGGGAATGAGCAGTTCTTC	CASSPAYSFVGNEQFF
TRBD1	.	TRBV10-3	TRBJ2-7	TGTGCCATCAGTGATAACTTAAGGGGGACAGACTTCTACGAGCAGTACTTC	CAISDNLRGTDFYEQYF
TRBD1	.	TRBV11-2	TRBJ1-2	TGTGCCAGCAGCTACCCCAGGGGGCTCTATGGCTACACCTTC	CASSYPRGLYGYTF
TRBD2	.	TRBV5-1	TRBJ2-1	TGCGCCAGCGGGACTAGCGGCTACAATGAGCAGTTCTTC	CASGTSGYNEQFF
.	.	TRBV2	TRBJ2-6	TGTGCCAGCAGTGAAGAAGGGGTCGGGGCCAACGTCCTGACTTTC	CASSEEGVGANVLTF
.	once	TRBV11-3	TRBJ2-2	TGTGCCAGCAGCCCGGGGGACACCGGGGAGCTGTTTTTT	CASSPGDTGELFF
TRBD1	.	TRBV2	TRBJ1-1	TGTGCCAGGCCGAGAGCTGTAACATTGTGGGGACAGGTCCCGGCTTTCTTT	CARPRAVTLWGQVPAFF
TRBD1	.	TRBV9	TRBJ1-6	TGTGCCAGCAGCCGGGGACAGGGGAATTCACCCCTCCACTTT	CASSRGQGNSPLHF
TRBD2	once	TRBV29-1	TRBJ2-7	TGCAGCGTTACCGGGACTAGCGGGAGGGGATTCTCCTACGAGCAGTACTTC	CSVTGTSGRGFSYEQYF
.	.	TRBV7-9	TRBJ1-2	TGTGCCAGCAGCTTAGTTTTCCGGGCTAACTATGGCTACACCTTC	CASSLVFRANYGYTF
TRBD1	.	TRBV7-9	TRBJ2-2	TGTGCCAGCAGCTTTTCAATCCTACAGGGGGCCGGGGAGCTGTTTTTT	CASSFSILQGAGELFF
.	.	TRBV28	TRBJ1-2	TGTGCCAGCATAGGACGGATAGGAGGGGGCTACACCTTC	CASIGRIGGGYTF
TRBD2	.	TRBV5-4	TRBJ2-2	TGTGCCAGCAGCTCGAGCGGGAGAGTGTCGTGGGGCGGGGAGCTGTTTTTT	CASSSSGRVSWGGELFF
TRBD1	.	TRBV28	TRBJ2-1	TGTGCCAGCAGTTCACCGATATTTGACAGGGGATCCTACAATGAGCAGTTCTTC	CASSSPIFDRGSYNEQFF
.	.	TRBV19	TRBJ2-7	TGTGCCAGTAGTATAGGGCCCGGGGGTAGGAACGAGCAGTACTTC	CASSIGPGGRNEQYF
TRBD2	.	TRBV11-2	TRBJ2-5	TGTGCCAGCAGCTTAGGGACTAGCGGGGGGGAGATGGAGACCCAGTACTTC	CASSLGTSGGEMETQYF
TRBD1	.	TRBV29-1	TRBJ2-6	TGCAGCGTTGTTGACAGGGGGAGCTCTGGGGCCAACGTCCTGACTTTC	CSVVDRGSSGANVLTF
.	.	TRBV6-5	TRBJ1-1	TGTGCCAGCAGTTCCATACAGGGAAGAGGGACTGAAGCTTTCTTT	CASSSIQGRGTEAFF
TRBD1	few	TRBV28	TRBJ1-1	TGTGCCAGCAGTCCTATCGACAGGGATGAAGCTTTCTTT	CASSPIDRDEAFF
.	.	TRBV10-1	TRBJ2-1	TGCGCCAGCAGTGAGTCGGCTGTCAATGAGCAGTTCTTC	CASSESAVNEQFF
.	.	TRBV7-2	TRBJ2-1	TGTGCCAGCAGCGTAAGTTTAGCGTACAAGAACAATGAGCAGTTCTTC	CASSVSLAYKNNEQFF
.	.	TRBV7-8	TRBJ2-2	TGTGCCAGCAGCTTAGCAGGGGCGCCCACCGGGGAGCTGTTTTTT	CASSLAGAPTGELFF
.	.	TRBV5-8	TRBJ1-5	TGTGCCAGCATTCCACGAGGGAGGCATCAGCCCCAGCATTTT	CASIPRGRHQPQHF
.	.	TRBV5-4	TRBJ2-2	TGTGCCAGCACTAGGCGAAATGTTGACGGGGAGCTGTTTTTT	CASTRRNVDGELFF
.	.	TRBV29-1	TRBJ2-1	TGCAGCGTTGTAGTGGTCTCCTACAATGAGCAGTTCTTC	CSVVVVSYNEQFF
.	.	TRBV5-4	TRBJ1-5	TGTGCCAGCAGCTTGAGAGGGAATCAGCCCCAGCATTTT	CASSLRGNQPQHF
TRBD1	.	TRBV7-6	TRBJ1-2	TGTGCCAGCAGCCACTACACCGGGACAGCTCATGGCTACACCTTC	CASSHYTGTAHGYTF
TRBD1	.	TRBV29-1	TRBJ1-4	TGCAGCGTTGAAGGAGGCAGGGGGCGTAGTAATGAAAAACTGTTTTTT	CSVEGGRGRSNEKLFF